The entry below gives a single T cell receptor beta chain sequence along with its context. The antigen is undetermined. Molecular barcoded adaptors covering alpha/delta and beta/gamma chains were used on around 400 ng RNA. TCRdb itself ran the reads through MiXCR, one entry per CDR3 protein. The data show around 140,000 distinct CDR3 sequences, less than 15% seen once. The CDR3 contains 14 residues. Germline assignment: CDR1 DFQATT and CDR2 SNEGSKA (reference sequence). Germline trimming cut 3 bases from V and 4 bases from J; bases unmatched to any gene: 5. This record belongs to a study of read filtering for tumor transcriptome and immune sequencing. Study results and caveats: Without single-read clonotypes, shared clonotype proportions correlated more between IR-seq and RNA-seq.

The sequence came from a donor older than 35 with multiple myeloma. Sequencing was done on a sample of a population of CD138-negative cells sorted from bone marrow. This chain uses TRBV20-1 with TRBJ2-3, with 9 bases aligning to TRBD2. The CDR3 region has the DNA TGCAGTGCTAGTAGGGCGGGAGGGCCAGATACGCAGTATTTT. It encodes CSASRAGGPDTQYF.